One and the same sample provided the 21 T cell receptor beta chains below, sequenced in a study of CD8 T cells in Susac syndrome. With random hexamers, 0.5 to 1 ug RNA was reverse transcribed. TCRdb re-derived calls from the immunoSEQ multiplex PCR reads in MiXCR, one entry per CDR3 protein. The data contain some 150,000 distinct CDR3 sequences, roughly 96% of them singletons. Sequences were obtained from CD4+ T cells from PBMCs. Receptors were obtained from a human donor with Susac syndrome.

The genes are TRBV12-3 or TRBV12-4 and TRBJ2-1; D remains ambiguous. Trimming removed 3 bases at V and 6 bases at J, with 9 bases between. The length of the CDR3 is 13 residues. Here the CDR3 DNA reads TGTGCCAGCAGTTTCGACTGGGGCAATGAGCAGTTCTTC. It translates to CASSFDWGNEQFF.

The chain joins TRBV29-1 to TRBJ1-1; 10 positions match TRBD1. Germline V gene lookup returns CDR1 SQVTM and CDR2 ANQGSEA. This CDR3 is 12 amino acids long. J lost 11 bases, V lost 4 bases, and 7 bases had no gene match. DNA of the CDR3: TGCAGCGTTGGCCCGGGACAGGGGAAGGCTTTCTTT. Translating gives CSVGPGQGKAFF.

The chain has TRBV4-1 and TRBJ2-5; D unresolved. This CDR3 has 13 amino acids. Germline CDR1 and CDR2: MGHRA and YSYEKL. Deletions cut 3 bases from V and 5 bases from J, with 10 bases between. CDR3 nucleotide sequence: TGCGCCAGCAGCCAGGCTATCTCGGAGACCCAGTACTTC. This translates into CASSQAISETQYF.

V usage is TRBV20-1 and J usage is TRBJ2-1; no firm D call. Germline V gene lookup returns CDR1 DFQATT and CDR2 SNEGSKA (reference sequence). The CDR3 consists of 11 residues. V lost 5 bases and J 10 bases, leaving 12 bases between the germline ends. The DNA for the CDR3 is TGCAGTGCTCCAGAGACGAACGAGCAGTTCTTC. This translates into CSAPETNEQFF.

J is TRBJ2-5 and V is TRBV12-3 or TRBV12-4; D is possibly TRBD2 (5 bases). V was shortened by 1 base and J by 3 bases, with 6 bases between the two germline ends. This CDR3 comprises 13 residues. This chain's CDR3 is CASSLGRKETQYF. CDR3 bases: TGTGCCAGCAGTTTAGGGAGGAAAGAGACCCAGTACTTC.

DNA for the CDR3: TGTGCCAGCAGTCTCGGGACAGGGGATTCAGAGACCCAGTACTTC. It codes for CASSLGTGDSETQYF. The chain links TRBV12-3 or TRBV12-4 to TRBJ2-5; TRBD1 matches at 10 bases. This CDR3 is built from 15 residues. The ends lost 5 bases at V and 4 bases at J; junction bases unmatched: 7.

This chain connects TRBV20-1 to TRBJ2-5, with a tentative D call TRBD2 (6 bases). This CDR3 is built from 12 residues. CDR1 and CDR2 (germline): DFQATT, SNEGSKA (reference sequence). CDR3 sequence: CAAGTERETQYF. The CDR3 nucleotides read TGCGCCGCGGGAACGGAAAGAGAGACCCAGTACTTC.

The rearrangement joins TRBV2 to TRBJ1-4, with D uncertain. Trimming left V 2 bases short and J 8 bases short, with 6 bases between. Per the germline V gene, CDR1 is SNHLY and CDR2 is FYNNEI. The length of the CDR3 is 12 residues. CDR3 sequence reads: CASSEFPEKLFF. The DNA for the CDR3 is TGTGCCAGCAGTGAATTCCCAGAAAAACTGTTTTTT.

The chain recombines TRBV5-6 with TRBJ2-7, with D perhaps matching TRBD1 (6 bases). With 4 bases removed from V and 5 bases from J, the gap between germline ends came to 13 bases. This CDR3 has 13 amino acids. Germline assignment: CDR1 SGHDT and CDR2 YYEEEE. CDR3 in amino acids: CASSGRGINEQYF. The CDR3 DNA reads TGTGCCAGCAGCGGCAGGGGTATTAACGAGCAGTACTTC.

The DNA of the CDR3 is TGCAGCGTCCTTCCGCAAGAGACCCAGTACTTC. It yields the protein CSVLPQETQYF. The chain carries TRBV29-1 and TRBJ2-5; D gene ambiguous. The CDR3 is 11 residues long. V lost 6 bases to trimming and J lost 2 bases, with 7 bases between them. CDR1 is SQVTM and CDR2 is ANQGSEA in the germline V gene.

This clonotype occurred once. The chain carries TRBV6-2 or TRBV6-3 and TRBJ2-7, with 7 bases identical to TRBD2. With 6 bases clipped from V and 2 bases from J, the junction kept 19 bases outside the gene matches. From germline, CDR1 is MNHEY and CDR2 SVGEGT. CDR3 size: 18 residues. For the CDR3, the DNA is TGTGCCAGCAGCTGGGCGGGGAGGGCCCCACACCCAACCTACGAGCAGTACTTC. The encoded protein is CASSWAGRAPHPTYEQYF.

J is TRBJ1-1 and V is TRBV2; D remains ambiguous. This CDR3 is 16 amino acids long. Germline V lookup: CDR1 SNHLY, CDR2 FYNNEI. With 5 bases removed from V and 0 bases from J, the gap between germline ends came to 16 bases. CDR3: CASSPVSRRLNTEAFF. The CDR3 nucleotides read TGTGCCAGCAGTCCTGTCTCAAGAAGATTGAACACTGAAGCTTTCTTT. Using reference TRBV2 and TRBJ1-1 for the parts outside the CDR3, the full variable domain is EPEVTQTPSHQVTQMGQEVILRCVPISNHLYFYWYRQILGQKVEFLVSFYNNEISEKSEIFDDQFSVERPDGSNFTLKIRSTKLEDSAMYFCASSPVSRRLNTEAFFGQGTRLTVV.

J is TRBJ2-1 and V is TRBV5-8; D assignment may be TRBD1 or TRBD2 (5 bases each). CDR1 and CDR2 from the germline V gene are SGHTS and YDEGEE. The CDR3 has 13 amino acids. Trimming pared 8 bases from V and 8 bases from J, leaving 17 bases between. CDR3 sequence: CASSSIGDDEQFF. The CDR3 region has the DNA TGTGCCAGTTCATCAATCGGGGACGATGAGCAGTTCTTC. Together with reference TRBV5-8 and TRBJ2-1, the CDR3 gives the full variable domain: EAGVTQSPTHLIKTRGQQATLRCSPISGHTSVYWYQQALGLGLQFLLWYDEGEERNRGNFPPRFSGRQFPNYSSELNVNALELEDSALYLCASSSIGDDEQFFGPGTRLTVL.

DNA for the CDR3: TGCAGTGCTAGAGGGCAGACAGTTTCTGGAAACACCATATATTTT. Its translation is CSARGQTVSGNTIYF. The J gene is TRBJ1-3, the V gene TRBV20-1; possibly TRBD1 for D (5 bases). The V gene lost 1 base and the J gene lost 1 base, with 11 bases spanning the gap. The CDR3 spans 15 residues. The germline CDR1 and CDR2 sequences are DFQATT and SNEGSKA (reference sequence).

The CDR3 is CASSSAYNEQFF. In DNA, the CDR3 is TGTGCCAGCAGTTCTGCCTACAATGAGCAGTTCTTC. The genes are TRBV12-3 or TRBV12-4 and TRBJ2-1; D gene uncertain. This CDR3 is built from 12 residues. Between the trimmed V and J ends, which lost 4 bases and 2 bases, there was a span of 3 bases.

The chain employs TRBV29-1 and TRBJ1-2; TRBD1 matches at 7 bases. V was clipped by 2 bases and J by 2 bases; unmatched bases: 8. The CDR3 consists of 15 residues. The germline V gene has CDR1 SQVTM and CDR2 ANQGSEA. The CDR3 sequence is CSVESATGYNYGYTF. DNA of the CDR3: TGCAGCGTTGAATCAGCGACAGGGTACAACTATGGCTACACCTTC.

The genes are TRBV12-3 or TRBV12-4 and TRBJ1-6; the D gene is possibly TRBD1 (5 bases). V gave up 5 bases and J gave up 7 bases, with 15 bases separating them. The CDR3 contains 15 residues. CDR3 bases: TGTGCCAGCAGTCCGTTGGGGCGGGAGAATTCACCCCTCCACTTT. The encoded protein is CASSPLGRENSPLHF.

Here the CDR3 reads CSARDPKGAGYTF. The CDR3, as DNA: TGCAGTGCTAGAGATCCAAAGGGGGCCGGCTACACCTTC. The chain joins TRBV20-1 to TRBJ1-2, with TRBD1 identical over 7 bases. The germline V gene encodes CDR1 DFQATT and CDR2 SNEGSKA (reference sequence). Losses at the gene ends were 0 bases for V and 8 bases for J; bases not matched to a gene: 6. This CDR3 comprises 13 residues.

The chain recombines TRBV12-3 or TRBV12-4 with TRBJ2-7, with a possible D match to TRBD1 (5 bases). CDR3 length: 12 residues. V gave up 6 bases and J gave up 3 bases, with 9 bases separating them. The DNA for the CDR3 is TGTGCCAGCAGAGCTACAGGCTACGAGCAGTACTTC. It yields the protein CASRATGYEQYF.

This sequence joins TRBV20-1 and TRBJ2-3, with 8 bases matching TRBD2. CDR1 is DFQATT, CDR2 SNEGSKA, per germline (reference sequence). V was clipped by 4 bases and J by 0 bases; unmatched bases: 15. CDR3 length: 18 residues. For the CDR3, the DNA is TGCAGTGCTACCCGCAAGGAAGCGGGGGCGACTAGCACAGATACGCAGTATTTT. This sequence encodes CSATRKEAGATSTDTQYF.

This chain uses TRBV9 with TRBJ1-6; 7 positions agree with TRBD1. The junction had 3 bases not matched to a gene; V was cut back by 4 bases and J by 5 bases. This CDR3 spans 14 amino acids. Per germline, CDR1 SGDLS and CDR2 YYNGEE. The chain's CDR3 is CASSPGQNNSPLHF. CDR3 DNA sequence: TGTGCCAGCAGCCCGGGACAGAATAATTCACCCCTCCACTTT.